The TCR beta chain described here comes from a study of T-cell reconstitution after alpha-beta-depleted transplantation in children. Germline-derived CDR1 and CDR2 are SGHVS and FQNEAQ. The CDR3 spans 17 residues. The trim removed 4 bases at V and 3 bases at J, leaving 14 bases unmatched. During its preparation, the TCRbeta library received unique molecular identifiers. TCRdb reprocessed the PCR reads via MiXCR and lists one record per CDR3 protein. The table includes 190,000 or so distinct CDR3 sequences, roughly 6.8% detected once. The V and J genes are TRBV7-8 and TRBJ2-5; 7 bases fit TRBD1. This receptor was taken from a human donor who donated a stem cell graft to a child with Wiskott-Aldrich syndrome. The sequences come from PBMCs from the stem cell graft donor, collected from the stem cell graft. The DNA for the CDR3 is TGTGCCAGCAGCTCGGCCCTAGTGTCAGGGGGAAAAGAGACCCAGTACTTC. As protein: CASSSALVSGGKETQYF. Drawing the rest from reference TRBV7-8 and TRBJ2-5, the complete variable domain is GAGVSQSPRYKVAKRGQDVALRCDPISGHVSLFWYQQALGQGPEFLTYFQNEAQLDKSGLPSDRFFAERPEGSVSTLKIQRTQQEDSAVYLCASSSALVSGGKETQYFGPGTRLLVL.